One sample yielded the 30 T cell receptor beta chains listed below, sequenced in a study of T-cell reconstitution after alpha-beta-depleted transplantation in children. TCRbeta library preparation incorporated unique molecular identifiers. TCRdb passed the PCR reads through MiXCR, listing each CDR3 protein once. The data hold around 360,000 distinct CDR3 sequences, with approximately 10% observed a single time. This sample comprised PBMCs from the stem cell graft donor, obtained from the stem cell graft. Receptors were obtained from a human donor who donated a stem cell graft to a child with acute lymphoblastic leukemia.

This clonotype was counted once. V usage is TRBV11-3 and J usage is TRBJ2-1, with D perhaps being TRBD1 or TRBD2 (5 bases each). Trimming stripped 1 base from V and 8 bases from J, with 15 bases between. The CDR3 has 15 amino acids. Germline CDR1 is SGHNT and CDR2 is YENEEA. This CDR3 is CASSLAGPGPDEQFF. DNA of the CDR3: TGTGCCAGCAGCTTAGCGGGGCCAGGGCCCGATGAGCAGTTCTTC.

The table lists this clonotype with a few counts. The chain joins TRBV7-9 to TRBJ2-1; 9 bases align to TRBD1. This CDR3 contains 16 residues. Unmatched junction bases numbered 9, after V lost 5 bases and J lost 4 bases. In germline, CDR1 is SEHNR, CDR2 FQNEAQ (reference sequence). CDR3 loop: CASSPTQGARYNEQFF. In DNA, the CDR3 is TGTGCCAGCAGCCCCACACAGGGGGCTAGGTACAATGAGCAGTTCTTC.

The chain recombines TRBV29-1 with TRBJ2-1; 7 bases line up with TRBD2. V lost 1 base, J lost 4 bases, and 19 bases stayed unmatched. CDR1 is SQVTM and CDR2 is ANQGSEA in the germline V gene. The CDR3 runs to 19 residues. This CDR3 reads CSVEVPLYGTGGTYNEQFF. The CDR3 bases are TGCAGCGTTGAAGTCCCCCTTTATGGAACGGGAGGCACTTACAATGAGCAGTTCTTC.

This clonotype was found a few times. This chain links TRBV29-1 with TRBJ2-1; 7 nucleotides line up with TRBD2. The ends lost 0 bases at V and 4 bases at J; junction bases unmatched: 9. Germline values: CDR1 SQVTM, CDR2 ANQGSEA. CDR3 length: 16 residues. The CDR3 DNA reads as TGCAGCGTTGAAGATCCCTCGACTAGCATATACAATGAGCAGTTCTTC. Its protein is CSVEDPSTSIYNEQFF.

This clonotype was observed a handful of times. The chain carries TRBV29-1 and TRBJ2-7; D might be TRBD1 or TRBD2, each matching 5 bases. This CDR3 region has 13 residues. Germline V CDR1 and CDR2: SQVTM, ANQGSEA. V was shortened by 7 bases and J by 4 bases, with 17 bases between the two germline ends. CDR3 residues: CSAGHIGGYEQYF. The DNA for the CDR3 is TGCAGCGCCGGACACATTGGGGGTTACGAGCAGTACTTC.

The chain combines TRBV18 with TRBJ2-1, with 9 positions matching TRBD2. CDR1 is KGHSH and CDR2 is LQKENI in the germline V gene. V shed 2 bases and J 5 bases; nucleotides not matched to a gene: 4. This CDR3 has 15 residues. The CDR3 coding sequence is TGTGCCAGCTCACCAATGGTAGCGGGAGACAATGAGCAGTTCTTC. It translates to CASSPMVAGDNEQFF.

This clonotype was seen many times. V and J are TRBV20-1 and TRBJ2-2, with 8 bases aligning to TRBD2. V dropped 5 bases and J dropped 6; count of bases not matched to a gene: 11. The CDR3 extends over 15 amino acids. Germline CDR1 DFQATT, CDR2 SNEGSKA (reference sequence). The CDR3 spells CSALHSGIIAGELFF. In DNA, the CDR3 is TGCAGTGCTCTCCATAGCGGGATTATTGCCGGGGAGCTGTTTTTT.

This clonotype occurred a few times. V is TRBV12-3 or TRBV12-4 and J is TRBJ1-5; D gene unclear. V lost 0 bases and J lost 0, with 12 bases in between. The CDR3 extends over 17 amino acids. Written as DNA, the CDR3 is TGTGCCAGCAGTTTAGCGCTGGAGGGCCTTAGCAATCAGCCCCAGCATTTT. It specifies CASSLALEGLSNQPQHF.

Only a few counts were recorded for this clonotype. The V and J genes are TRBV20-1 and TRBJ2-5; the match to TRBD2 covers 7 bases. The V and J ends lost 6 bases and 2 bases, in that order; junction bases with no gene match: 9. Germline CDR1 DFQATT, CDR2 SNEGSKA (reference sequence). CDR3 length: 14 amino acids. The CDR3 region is CSAESGDGQETQYF. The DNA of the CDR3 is TGCAGTGCCGAAAGCGGGGACGGGCAAGAGACCCAGTACTTC.

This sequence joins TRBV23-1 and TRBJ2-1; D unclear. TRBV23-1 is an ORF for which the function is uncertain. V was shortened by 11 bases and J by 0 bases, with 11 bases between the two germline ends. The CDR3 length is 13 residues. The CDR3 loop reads CAGRPSSYNEQFF. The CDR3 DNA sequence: TGCGCCGGCCGTCCAAGCTCCTACAATGAGCAGTTCTTC.

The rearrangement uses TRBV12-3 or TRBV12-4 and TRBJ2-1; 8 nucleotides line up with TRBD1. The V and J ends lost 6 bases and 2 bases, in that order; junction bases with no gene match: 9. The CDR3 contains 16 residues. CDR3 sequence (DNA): TGTGCCAGCAGCCCCACAGGGGGGAATACCTACAATGAGCAGTTCTTC. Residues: CASSPTGGNTYNEQFF.

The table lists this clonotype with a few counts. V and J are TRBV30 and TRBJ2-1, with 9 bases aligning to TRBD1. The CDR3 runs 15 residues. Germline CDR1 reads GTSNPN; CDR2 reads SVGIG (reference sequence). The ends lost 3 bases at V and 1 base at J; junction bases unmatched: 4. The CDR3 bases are TGTGCCTGGAGCACCGGGACAGGGTCCTACAATGAGCAGTTCTTC. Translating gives CAWSTGTGSYNEQFF.

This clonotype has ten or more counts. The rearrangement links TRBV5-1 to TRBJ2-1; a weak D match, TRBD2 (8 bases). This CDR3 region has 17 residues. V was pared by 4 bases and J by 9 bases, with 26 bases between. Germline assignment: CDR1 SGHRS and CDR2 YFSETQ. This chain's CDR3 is CASSPRSAGEGAGEQFF. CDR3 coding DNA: TGCGCCAGCAGCCCCCGTTCAGCGGGAGAGGGGGCGGGTGAGCAGTTCTTC.

CDR3 residues: CASSPGREGQTQYF. In nucleotides, the CDR3 is TGTGCCAGCAGCCCAGGACGGGAGGGCCAGACCCAGTACTTC. This chain joins TRBV7-9 and TRBJ2-5, with 8 bases matching TRBD2. This CDR3 region has 14 residues. The V gene end was trimmed by 5 bases and the J gene end by 6 bases; junction bases not matched to a gene: 8. The germline gives CDR1 SEHNR, CDR2 FQNEAQ (reference sequence). Using reference TRBV7-9 and TRBJ2-5 for the parts outside the CDR3, the full variable domain is DTGVSQNPRHKITKRGQNVTFRCDPISEHNRLYWYRQTLGQGPEFLTYFQNEAQLEKSRLLSDRFSAERPKGSFSTLEIQRTEQGDSAMYLCASSPGREGQTQYFGPGTRLLVL.

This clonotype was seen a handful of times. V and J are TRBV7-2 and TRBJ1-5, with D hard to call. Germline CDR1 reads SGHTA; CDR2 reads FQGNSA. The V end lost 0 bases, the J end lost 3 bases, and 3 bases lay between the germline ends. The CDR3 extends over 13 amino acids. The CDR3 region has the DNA TGTGCCAGCAGCTTAGCCGACAATCAGCCCCAGCATTTT. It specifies CASSLADNQPQHF.

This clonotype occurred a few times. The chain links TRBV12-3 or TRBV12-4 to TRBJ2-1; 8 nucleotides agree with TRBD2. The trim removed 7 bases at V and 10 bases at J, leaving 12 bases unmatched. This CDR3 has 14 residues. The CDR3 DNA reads TGTGCCAGCACTGGGGGTAGCGGGACTGGGGAGCAGTTCTTC. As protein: CASTGGSGTGEQFF.

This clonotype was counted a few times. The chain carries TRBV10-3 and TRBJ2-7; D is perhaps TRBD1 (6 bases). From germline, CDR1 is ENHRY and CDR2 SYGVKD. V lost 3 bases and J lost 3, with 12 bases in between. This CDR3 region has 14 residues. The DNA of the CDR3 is TGTGCCATCAGTGACCACAGGGTGAACTACGAGCAGTACTTC. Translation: CAISDHRVNYEQYF.

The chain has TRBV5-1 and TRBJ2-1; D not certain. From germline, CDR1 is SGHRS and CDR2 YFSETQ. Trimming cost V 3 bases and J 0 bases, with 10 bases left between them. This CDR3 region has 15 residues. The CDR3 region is CASSSDQSSYNEQFF. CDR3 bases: TGCGCCAGCAGCTCGGACCAAAGCTCCTACAATGAGCAGTTCTTC.

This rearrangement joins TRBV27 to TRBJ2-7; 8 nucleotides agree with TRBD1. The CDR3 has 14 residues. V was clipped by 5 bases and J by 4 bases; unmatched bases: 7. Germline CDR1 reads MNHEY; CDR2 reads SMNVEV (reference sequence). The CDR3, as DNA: TGTGCCAGCAGTGTCAGGGGGCGGTGGTACGAGCAGTACTTC. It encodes CASSVRGRWYEQYF.

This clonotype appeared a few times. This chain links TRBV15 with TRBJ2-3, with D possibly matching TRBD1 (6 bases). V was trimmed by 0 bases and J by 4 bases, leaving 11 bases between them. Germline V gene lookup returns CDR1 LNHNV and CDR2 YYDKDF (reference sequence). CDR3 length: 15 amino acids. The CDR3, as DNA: TGTGCCACCAGCAGAGATGGCAGGGGCCCAGATACGCAGTATTTT. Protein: CATSRDGRGPDTQYF.

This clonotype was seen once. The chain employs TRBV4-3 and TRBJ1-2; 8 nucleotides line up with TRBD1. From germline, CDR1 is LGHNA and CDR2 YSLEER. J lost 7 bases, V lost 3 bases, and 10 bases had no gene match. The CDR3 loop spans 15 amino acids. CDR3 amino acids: CASSHDRTGMGGYTF. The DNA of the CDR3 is TGCGCCAGCAGCCACGACAGGACAGGGATGGGTGGCTACACCTTC.

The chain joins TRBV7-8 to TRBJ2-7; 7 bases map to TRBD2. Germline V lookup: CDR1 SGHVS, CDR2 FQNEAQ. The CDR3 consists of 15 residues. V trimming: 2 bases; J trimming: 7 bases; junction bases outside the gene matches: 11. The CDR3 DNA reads TGTGCCAGCAGCTTATCCCTGGGGGGAGGGGAGGAGCAGTACTTC. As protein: CASSLSLGGGEEQYF.

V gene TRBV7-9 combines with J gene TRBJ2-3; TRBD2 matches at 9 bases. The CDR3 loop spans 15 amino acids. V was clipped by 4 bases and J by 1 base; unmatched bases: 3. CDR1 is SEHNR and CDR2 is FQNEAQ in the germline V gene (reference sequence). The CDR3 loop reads CASSSWTSGTDTQYF. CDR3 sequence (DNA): TGTGCCAGCAGCTCTTGGACTAGCGGCACAGATACGCAGTATTTT.

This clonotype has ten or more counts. The CDR3 DNA reads as TGTGCCAGCAGCTTACCTGGGGCCAACGTCCTGACTTTC. Amino acid sequence: CASSLPGANVLTF. The J gene is TRBJ2-6, the V gene TRBV7-3; no reliable D call. CDR1 and CDR2 (germline): SGHTA, FQGTGA. The CDR3 consists of 13 residues. Between the trimmed V and J ends, which lost 2 bases and 2 bases, there was a span of 1 base.

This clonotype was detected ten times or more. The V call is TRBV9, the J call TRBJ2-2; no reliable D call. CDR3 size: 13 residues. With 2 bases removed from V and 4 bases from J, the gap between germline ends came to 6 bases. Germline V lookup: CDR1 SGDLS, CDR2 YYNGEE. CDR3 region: CASSVTFTGELFF. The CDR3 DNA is TGTGCCAGCAGCGTGACATTCACCGGGGAGCTGTTTTTT.

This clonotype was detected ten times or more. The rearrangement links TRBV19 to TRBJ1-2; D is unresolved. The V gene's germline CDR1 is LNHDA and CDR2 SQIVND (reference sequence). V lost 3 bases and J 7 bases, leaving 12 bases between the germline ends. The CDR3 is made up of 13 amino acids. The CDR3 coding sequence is TGTGCCAGTAGTATCGGCAGGAGGCTTGGCTACACCTTC. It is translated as CASSIGRRLGYTF.

In nucleotides, the CDR3 is TGTGCCAGCAGCTTAGTAGGCAGGGGCTTCCGTGGGGCCAATGAGCAGTTCTTC. This encodes CASSLVGRGFRGANEQFF. The chain joins TRBV7-8 to TRBJ2-1; D possibly corresponds to TRBD1 (6 bases). The V and J ends lost 1 base and 6 bases respectively, with 22 bases between them. Germline V gene sequence: CDR1 SGHVS, CDR2 FQNEAQ. The CDR3 is made up of 18 amino acids.

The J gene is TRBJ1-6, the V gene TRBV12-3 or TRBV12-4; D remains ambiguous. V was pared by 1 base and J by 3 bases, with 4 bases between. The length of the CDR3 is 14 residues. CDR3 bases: TGTGCCAGCAGTTTAGGGAACTATAATTCACCCCTCCACTTT. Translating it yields CASSLGNYNSPLHF.

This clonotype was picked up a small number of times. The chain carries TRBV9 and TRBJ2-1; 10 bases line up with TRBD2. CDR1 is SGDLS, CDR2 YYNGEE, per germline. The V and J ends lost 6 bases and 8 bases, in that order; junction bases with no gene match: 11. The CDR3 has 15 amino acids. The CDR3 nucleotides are TGTGCCAGCACCCCAAGGGCTAGCGGGAGCCATGAGCAGTTCTTC. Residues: CASTPRASGSHEQFF.

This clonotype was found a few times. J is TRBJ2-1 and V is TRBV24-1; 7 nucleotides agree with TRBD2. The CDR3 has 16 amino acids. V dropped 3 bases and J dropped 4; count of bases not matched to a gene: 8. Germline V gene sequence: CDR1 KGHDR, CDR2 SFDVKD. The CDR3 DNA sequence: TGTGCCACCAGTGATCGCATGGCGGGAGCATACAATGAGCAGTTCTTC. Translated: CATSDRMAGAYNEQFF.